Shown below are 27 T cell receptor beta chains from a single sample sequenced in a study of T cells in Graves' hyperthyroidism and ophthalmopathy (dated by TCRdb to the late 2010s). Library method: multiplex PCR. TCRdb shows the sequencer as Illumina HiSeq 2000. Amplification of TCR beta CDR3 regions was carried out from RNA transcripts. The TCR CDR3 was subjected to a first round of RT-PCR using the HTBI primer set and the Qiagen OneStep RT-PCR kit. The public sequencing data were trimmed at Q25 with fastp and processed into clonotypes with MiXCR by TCRdb, which kept only in-frame beta chains. Every entry covers one CDR3 protein and lists the most common genes and DNA from its rows. For this sample the table gives under 750,000 distinct CDR3 sequences, of which roughly a sixth were detected only once. Clones ranked in the top ten supply 16% of the sample. The specimen was blood. Every receptor here comes from a woman aged 45-65 years with Graves' hyperthyroidism that later progressed to Graves' ophthalmopathy.

The V gene is TRBV7-9, the J gene TRBJ2-2, with 7 nucleotides matching TRBD1. Germline CDR1 SEHNR, CDR2 FQNEAQ (reference sequence). The CDR3 has 16 amino acids. The V segment lost 5 bases and the J segment 2 bases; nucleotides outside the gene matches: 8. CDR3 in DNA: TGTGCCAGCAGCGCGAGGACAGGAGATAACACCGGGGAGCTGTTTTTT. It is translated as CASSARTGDNTGELFF.

V is TRBV10-3 and J is TRBJ1-4, with D uncertain. The V end was cut by 3 bases, the J end by 5 bases, with 13 bases between. The CDR3 totals 15 residues. Germline-derived CDR1 and CDR2 are ENHRY and SYGVKD. Here the CDR3 DNA reads TGTGCCATCAGTGACGTACGACATCCGAATGAAAAACTGTTTTTT. Translating it yields CAISDVRHPNEKLFF.

V is TRBV11-2 and J is TRBJ2-7; a possible D gene is TRBD2 (5 bases). The CDR3 is 15 residues long. Germline V lookup: CDR1 SGHAT, CDR2 FQNNGV. V dropped 8 bases and J dropped 3 bases, with 20 bases sitting between them. For the CDR3, the DNA is TGTGCCAGCGGTCCCGCCGGGATTACCTTCTACGAGCAGTACTTC. This gives the protein CASGPAGITFYEQYF.

V gene TRBV15 combines with J gene TRBJ1-5; no reliable D call. Looked up from germline, CDR1 is LNHNV and CDR2 is YYDKDF (reference sequence). V lost 0 bases to trimming and J lost 7 bases, with 13 bases between them. This CDR3 region has 15 residues. The CDR3 protein is CATSRDSGRGQPQHF. The CDR3 region has the DNA TGTGCCACCAGCAGAGATTCGGGAAGAGGGCAGCCCCAGCATTTT.

This clonotype is a singleton in its sample. The chain employs TRBV24-1 and TRBJ2-3; D tentatively reads TRBD1 or TRBD2 (5 bases each). Germline CDR1 reads KGHDR; CDR2 reads SFDVKD. V lost 5 bases and J 0 bases, leaving 8 bases between the germline ends. The CDR3 runs to 14 residues. The CDR3 DNA reads TGTGCCACCAGTGCGGGACGGAGCACAGATACGCAGTATTTT. It specifies CATSAGRSTDTQYF.

This clonotype appeared many times. V gene TRBV27 combines with J gene TRBJ2-7, with TRBD2 matching over 7 bases. CDR1 and CDR2 (germline): MNHEY, SMNVEV (reference sequence). V dropped 4 bases and J dropped 3; count of bases not matched to a gene: 9. The CDR3 totals 15 residues. CDR3 loop: CASSSSSGAGYEQYF. For the CDR3, the DNA is TGTGCCAGCAGTTCCTCTAGCGGCGCAGGCTACGAGCAGTACTTC.

The J gene is TRBJ1-1, the V gene TRBV3-1; D is undetermined. V lost 0 bases, J lost 1 base, and 6 bases lay in between. This CDR3 has 14 residues. Germline lookup yields CDR1 LGHDT and CDR2 YNNKEL (reference sequence). The CDR3 reads CASSQEPGNTEAFF. CDR3 in DNA: TGTGCCAGCAGCCAAGAACCCGGGAACACTGAAGCTTTCTTT.

This clonotype was counted only a few times. One base away lies a much larger clone, so this may be a sequencing read error. This rearrangement joins TRBV11-2 to TRBJ2-7, with unresolved D. Germline loops: CDR1 SGHAT, CDR2 FQNNGV. The CDR3 has 16 residues. As DNA, the CDR3 is TGTGCCGGCAGCTTAGATGGTCGGCAATACTCCTACGAGCAGTACTTC. This translates into CAGSLDGRQYSYEQYF.

This clonotype occurred many times. V is TRBV7-2 and J is TRBJ1-3; TRBD1 might be the D (6 bases). Per germline, CDR1 SGHTA and CDR2 FQGNSA. The CDR3 covers 15 residues. Trimming cost V 3 bases and J 3 bases, with 12 bases left between them. The CDR3 region is CASSLSQGLGNTIYF. The DNA for the CDR3 is TGTGCCAGCAGCTTGAGCCAGGGGCTTGGAAACACCATATATTTT.

This clonotype was picked up a small number of times. The chain uses TRBV5-1 and TRBJ2-3; D gene uncertain. The V end was cut by 0 bases, the J end by 2 bases, with 10 bases between. CDR1 and CDR2 (germline): SGHRS, YFSETQ. The CDR3 covers 15 residues. CDR3 nucleotide sequence: TGCGCCAGCAGCTTGGACATAGGATACACAGATACGCAGTATTTT. It encodes CASSLDIGYTDTQYF.

This clonotype was seen many times. The chain employs TRBV30 and TRBJ1-2, with a tentative D call TRBD1 (5 bases). CDR1 is GTSNPN and CDR2 is SVGIG in the germline V gene (reference sequence). V was pared by 0 bases and J by 1 base, with 12 bases between. CDR3 size: 15 residues. CDR3 sequence: CAWSVKRDLNYGYTF. The CDR3 DNA reads TGTGCCTGGAGTGTAAAAAGGGACCTTAACTATGGCTACACCTTC.

About this clonotype itself: A much larger clone sits a single nucleotide away, making a read error possible. V and J are TRBV20-1 and TRBJ2-3, with D possibly TRBD1 on 6 matching bases. This CDR3 comprises 13 residues. V was shortened by 4 bases and J by 2 bases, with 10 bases between the two germline ends. Germline V gives CDR1 DFQATT, CDR2 SNEGSKA (reference sequence). Here the CDR3 DNA reads TGCAGTGCTACGGGACAAAACACAGATACGCAGTATTTT. The encoded protein is CSATGQNTDTQYF.

This clonotype was detected many times. The V gene is TRBV3-1, the J gene TRBJ1-1; D is unresolved. The V end lost 0 bases, the J end lost 1 base, and 6 bases lay between the germline ends. The CDR3 consists of 14 residues. Germline V lookup: CDR1 LGHDT, CDR2 YNNKEL (reference sequence). In nucleotides, the CDR3 is TGTGCCAGCAGCCAAGAGTTAACGAACACTGAAGCTTTCTTT. This codes for CASSQELTNTEAFF.

The chain couples TRBV7-2 to TRBJ2-5; the D is unclear. The CDR3 has 12 residues. Germline CDR1 reads SGHTA; CDR2 reads FQGNSA. Trimming pared 8 bases from V and 5 bases from J, leaving 12 bases between. The CDR3 bases are TGTGCCAGCCTCTCTCCATTGGAGACCCAGTACTTC. Its translation is CASLSPLETQYF. The whole variable domain, filled in from reference TRBV7-2 and TRBJ2-5, reads GAGVSQSPSNKVTEKGKDVELRCDPISGHTALYWYRQSLGQGLEFLIYFQGNSAPDKSGLPSDRFSAERTGGSVSTLTIQRTQQEDSAVYLCASLSPLETQYFGPGTRLLVL.

This sequence joins TRBV6-2 or TRBV6-3 and TRBJ1-2, with 10 positions matching TRBD1. There are 13 residues in the CDR3. V dropped 10 bases and J dropped 7; count of bases not matched to a gene: 9. Germline assignment: CDR1 MNHEY and CDR2 SVGEGT. DNA for the CDR3: TGTGCCACCAATCGGGACAGGGGATCTGGCTACACCTTC. It translates to CATNRDRGSGYTF.

This clonotype has a count of ten or more. The chain joins TRBV20-1 to TRBJ2-1; 7 bases fit TRBD1. V trimming: 1 base; J trimming: 6 bases; junction bases outside the gene matches: 15. The CDR3 length is 17 residues. Germline V gene lookup returns CDR1 DFQATT and CDR2 SNEGSKA (reference sequence). CDR3 loop: CSARAPAPGTVPNEQFF. The CDR3, as DNA: TGCAGTGCTAGAGCCCCCGCGCCCGGGACAGTTCCCAATGAGCAGTTCTTC.

This clonotype has at least ten counts. V gene TRBV12-3 or TRBV12-4 combines with J gene TRBJ2-3, with TRBD2 matching 8 bases. CDR3 length: 13 residues. The junction had 3 bases not matched to a gene; V was cut back by 2 bases and J by 8 bases. CDR3 amino acids: CASSLPGGGTQYF. CDR3 in DNA: TGTGCCAGCAGTTTACCCGGGGGGGGTACGCAGTATTTT.

This clonotype was recorded at least ten times. The chain has TRBV7-2 and TRBJ1-1, with 9 bases that match TRBD1. Germline lookup yields CDR1 SGHTA and CDR2 FQGNSA. The CDR3 covers 14 residues. V was clipped by 5 bases and J by 4 bases; unmatched bases: 5. CDR3 in DNA: TGTGCCAGCAGCCCGACAGGGGGGAGCACTGAAGCTTTCTTT. Protein sequence: CASSPTGGSTEAFF.

This clonotype turned up a few times. The rearrangement joins TRBV3-1 to TRBJ1-4; a possible D gene is TRBD1 (5 bases). CDR1 is LGHDT, CDR2 YNNKEL, per germline (reference sequence). The CDR3 consists of 16 residues. Trimming removed 0 bases at V and 1 base at J, with 9 bases between. CDR3 in DNA: TGTGCCAGCAGCCAAGATTCTAGGGGAACTAATGAAAAACTGTTTTTT. This codes for CASSQDSRGTNEKLFF.

The J gene is TRBJ1-2, the V gene TRBV18, with 10 bases that match TRBD1. Germline V CDR1 and CDR2: KGHSH, LQKENI. V was clipped by 3 bases and J by 0 bases; unmatched bases: 4. This CDR3 contains 16 residues. This CDR3 reads CASSPGQGSANYGYTF. CDR3 nucleotides: TGTGCCAGCTCACCGGGACAGGGGTCCGCTAACTATGGCTACACCTTC. Using reference TRBV18 and TRBJ1-2 for the parts outside the CDR3, the full variable domain is NAGVMQNPRHLVRRRGQEARLRCSPMKGHSHVYWYRQLPEEGLKFMVYLQKENIIDESGMPKERFSAEFPKEGPSILRIQQVVRGDSAAYFCASSPGQGSANYGYTFGSGTRLTVV.

This clonotype was observed a handful of times. This chain links TRBV7-3 with TRBJ2-3, with TRBD2 matching 8 bases. Germline V gives CDR1 SGHTA, CDR2 FQGTGA. The J segment lost 4 bases and the V segment lost 5 bases, leaving 8 bases of the junction unmatched. The CDR3 loop spans 15 amino acids. This chain's CDR3 is CASSHRGGRSDTQYF. CDR3 coding DNA: TGTGCCAGCAGCCATCGGGGGGGCAGGTCAGATACGCAGTATTTT. Together with reference TRBV7-3 and TRBJ2-3, the CDR3 gives the full variable domain: GAGVSQTPSNKVTEKGKYVELRCDPISGHTALYWYRQSLGQGPEFLIYFQGTGAADDSGLPNDRFFAVRPEGSVSTLKIQRTERGDSAVYLCASSHRGGRSDTQYFGPGTRLTVL.

This clonotype has at least ten counts. This sequence joins TRBV11-2 and TRBJ1-2, with D tentatively TRBD1 (5 bases). The CDR3 totals 14 residues. CDR1 is SGHAT, CDR2 FQNNGV, per germline. Trimming left V 5 bases short and J 10 bases short, with 20 bases between. CDR3 coding DNA: TGTGCCAGCAGCCAACAGGCCCTGCGTTGGGCCTACACCTTC. Residues: CASSQQALRWAYTF.

This clonotype occurred many times. V and J are TRBV20-1 and TRBJ2-5; 9 bases are a match to TRBD1. CDR1 and CDR2 (germline): DFQATT, SNEGSKA (reference sequence). This CDR3 spans 12 amino acids. V shed 5 bases, J shed 5 bases, and the junction held 3 bases outside the gene matches. In nucleotides, the CDR3 is TGCAGTGCTGATGGGACAGGGGAGACCCAGTACTTC. It translates to CSADGTGETQYF.

This clonotype was detected ten times or more. The J gene is TRBJ1-6, the V gene TRBV18; a weak D match, TRBD1 (6 bases). Trimming shortened V by 9 bases and J by 7 bases, and 16 bases separated the two germline ends. This CDR3 comprises 14 residues. Germline V CDR1 and CDR2: KGHSH, LQKENI. The CDR3 is CASRTTGENSPLHF. The CDR3 nucleotides are TGTGCCAGTCGTACGACAGGCGAGAATTCACCCCTCCACTTT.

The rearrangement joins TRBV27 to TRBJ1-2, with D tentatively TRBD1 (6 bases). The CDR3 has 11 amino acids. CDR1 is MNHEY, CDR2 SMNVEV, per germline (reference sequence). V gave up 6 bases and J gave up 8 bases, with 10 bases separating them. The CDR3 loop is CASRSGGGYTF. The CDR3 nucleotides are TGTGCCAGCAGATCCGGGGGCGGCTACACCTTC.

In this sample, this clonotype turned up many times. The chain links TRBV28 to TRBJ2-7; 8 bases map to TRBD1. Germline V gene data show CDR1 as MDHEN and CDR2 as SYDVKM. V was pared by 6 bases and J by 0 bases, with 10 bases of the junction left unmatched. CDR3 length equals 16 residues. CDR3 coding DNA: TGTGCCAGCAGCACTCGGGACAGGACAATCTCCTACGAGCAGTACTTC. Its translation: CASSTRDRTISYEQYF.

This clonotype was detected a few times. For the CDR3, the DNA is TGTGCCAGCAGTGTGGACATTCGGTCTCCTGAAGCTTTCTTT. Protein product: CASSVDIRSPEAFF. This chain joins TRBV2 and TRBJ1-1; D perhaps matches TRBD1 (5 bases). The V end lost 4 bases, the J end lost 6 bases, and 15 bases lay between the germline ends. Germline CDR1 SNHLY, CDR2 FYNNEI. CDR3 length equals 14 residues. Filled out from reference TRBV2 and TRBJ1-1, the complete variable domain reads EPEVTQTPSHQVTQMGQEVILRCVPISNHLYFYWYRQILGQKVEFLVSFYNNEISEKSEIFDDQFSVERPDGSNFTLKIRSTKLEDSAMYFCASSVDIRSPEAFFGQGTRLTVV.